These T cell receptor beta chains were read from a single sample in a study of CD8+ T cells in alopecia areata. Profiling relied on immunoSEQ multiplex PCR, and the TCRdb table lists in-frame clones only, not all of them. Of about 150,000 clones listed, around 55% are singletons. The sample was CD8+ T cells sorted from blood, taken at week 0. The receptor source for this set is a human donor with alopecia areata. Each CDR3 is given with its conserved first and last residue. The order of the fields is clone size, J gene, D gene, V gene, CDR3 DNA, CDR3 protein. D genes are given only for firm matches. Expanded clones are given a class, and other clones once, few, many or no size at all.

>few|TRBJ2-2|NA|TRBV6-5
TGTGCCAGCAGTGCCGACTCCGGGGAGCTGTTTTTT
CASSADSGELFF
>few|TRBJ2-2|TRBD2|TRBV11-1
TGTGCCAGCATATCCGGGACTAGCGAGTACACCGGGGAGCTGTTTTTT
CASISGTSEYTGELFF
>few|TRBJ2-7|NA|TRBV27
TGTGCCAGCAGTTTTGGCACAGCTAGCTCCTACGAGCAGTACTTC
CASSFGTASSYEQYF
>NA|TRBJ2-5|TRBD2|TRBV29-1
TGCAGCGTTGAGGAATGGTCGAGCGGGGGGGAAGAGACCCAGTACTTC
CSVEEWSSGGEETQYF
>NA|TRBJ2-1|TRBD2|TRBV7-9
TGTGCCAGCAGCTTAGCTGACGGGAGGGTAAAGAATGAGCAGTTCTTC
CASSLADGRVKNEQFF
>NA|TRBJ1-1|NA|TRBV9
TGTGCCAGCAGCGTAGGAGGAACGAACACTGAAGCTTTCTTT
CASSVGGTNTEAFF
>NA|TRBJ2-3|TRBD1|TRBV7-6
TGTGCCAGCAGCGAGCAGGGGGCAGATACGCAGTATTTT
CASSEQGADTQYF
>NA|TRBJ2-1|TRBD1|TRBV5-1
TGCGCCAGCAGCTTGTCGCAGGGGGACAATGAGCAGTTCTTC
CASSLSQGDNEQFF
>NA|TRBJ1-1|NA|TRBV30
TGTGCCTGGATCGACACAATAAAGGGAGCTTTCTTT
CAWIDTIKGAFF
>NA|TRBJ2-6|NA|TRBV27
TGTGCCAGCAGGTCCGGGGGGCGGCCGGGTCGGGCCAACGTCCTGACTTTC
CASRSGGRPGRANVLTF
>NA|TRBJ2-1|NA|TRBV12-5
TGTGCTAGTGGTTTACCGAATGAGCAGTTCTTC
CASGLPNEQFF
>few|TRBJ2-3|TRBD2|TRBV9
TGTGCCAGCAGCACTAGCGGGGGAACCACAGATACGCAGTATTTT
CASSTSGGTTDTQYF
>few|TRBJ2-1|NA|TRBV4-3
TGCGCCAGCAGCCAAGGGACAGAACTCAATGAGCAGTTCTTC
CASSQGTELNEQFF
>NA|TRBJ2-7|TRBD1|TRBV4-3
TGCGCCAGCAGCCAAGTTGAGGGGGCCCCCTACGAGCAGTACTTC
CASSQVEGAPYEQYF
>NA|TRBJ2-7|NA|TRBV2
TGTGCCAGCAGTGGGAGGTACGAGCAGTACTTC
CASSGRYEQYF
>NA|TRBJ2-3|NA|TRBV14
TGTGCCAGCAGCCATTGGGATACAGATACGCAGTATTTT
CASSHWDTDTQYF
>few|TRBJ2-7|NA|TRBV30
TGTGCCTGGAGTGGGGGACAATCCTACGAGCAGTACTTC
CAWSGGQSYEQYF
>few|TRBJ2-5|TRBD2|TRBV29-1
TGCAGCGTCCTAGCGGGGCCTGAGACCCAGTACTTC
CSVLAGPETQYF
>NA|TRBJ1-5|NA|TRBV5-6
TGTGCCAGCAGCGCGGTCGGGGAACAGCCCCAGCATTTT
CASSAVGEQPQHF
>NA|TRBJ1-1|NA|TRBV9
TGTGCCAGCAGCGCGGTTGGGACTGAAGCTTTCTTT
CASSAVGTEAFF
>NA|TRBJ1-1|TRBD1|TRBV29-1
TGCAGCGTTGACGTTCCCTCTCTCCAGGGGGATGTTGGGACTGAAGCTTTCTTT
CSVDVPSLQGDVGTEAFF
>NA|TRBJ2-7|TRBD1|TRBV2
TGTGCCAGCAGGGACAGGGGGCTCGAGCAGTACTTC
CASRDRGLEQYF
>NA|TRBJ1-5|NA|TRBV30
TGTGCCTGGAGTGAAGTAGGGGGGAGCAATCAGCCCCAGCATTTT
CAWSEVGGSNQPQHF
>NA|TRBJ1-1|NA|TRBV25-1
TGTGCCAGCAGCGCTCCGGGGAACACTGAAGCTTTCTTT
CASSAPGNTEAFF
>few|TRBJ2-1|NA|TRBV9
TGTGCCAGCAGCGACAGCTACAATGAGCAGTTCTTC
CASSDSYNEQFF
>NA|TRBJ2-7|NA|TRBV28
TGTGCCAGCAGTTTATCGCGGGATTGGTACGAGCAGTACTTC
CASSLSRDWYEQYF
>NA|TRBJ2-7|NA|TRBV29-1
TGCAGCGTCCGGGCTAGCTACGAGCAGTACTTC
CSVRASYEQYF
>NA|TRBJ1-1|TRBD1|TRBV29-1
TGCAGCGTTAGTCTGACAGGGGACACTGAAGCTTTCTTT
CSVSLTGDTEAFF
>few|TRBJ2-2|NA|TRBV29-1
TGCAGCGTTGGAGGGGGAGGTTTCACCGGGGAGCTGTTTTTT
CSVGGGGFTGELFF
>NA|TRBJ2-7|NA|TRBV28
TGTGCCAGTACTCCCTTAGGGGGGGGAACCTACGAGCAGTACTTC
CASTPLGGGTYEQYF
>NA|TRBJ1-1|NA|TRBV5-1
TGCGCCAGCAGCTCTCAGGGGTTAACGACTGAAGCTTTCTTT
CASSSQGLTTEAFF
>NA|TRBJ1-5|NA|TRBV13
TGTGCCAGCAGCCGTGAGGGACAGCCCCAGCATTTT
CASSREGQPQHF
>NA|TRBJ2-7|NA|TRBV29-1
TGCAGCGTTGAAGGAGAGAGGCGGGAGCAGTACTTC
CSVEGERREQYF
>NA|TRBJ2-6|NA|TRBV30
TGTGCCAGCGAGCAGGGTGCCGGGGCCAACGTCCTGACTTTC
CASEQGAGANVLTF
>NA|TRBJ2-1|TRBD2|TRBV7-9
TGTGCCAGCACCCGCTCCGAGGGTAGCGGGGCTAATGAGCAGTTCTTC
CASTRSEGSGANEQFF
>NA|TRBJ1-2|NA|TRBV19
TGTGCCAGTAGTACAAACTATGGCTACACCTTC
CASSTNYGYTF
>few|TRBJ1-5|NA|TRBV7-2
TGTGCCAGCAGCCGGACAGTAAATCAGCCCCAGCATTTT
CASSRTVNQPQHF
>NA|TRBJ2-5|NA|TRBV5-6
TGTGCCAGCAGCCCCGTCATGGATCGAGAGACCCAGTACTTC
CASSPVMDRETQYF
>NA|TRBJ1-1|NA|TRBV5-1
TGCGCCAGCAGCTTGGGACAGAGAGAAGCTTTCTTT
CASSLGQREAFF
>NA|TRBJ1-2|NA|TRBV29-1
TGCAGCGTTGACGTTAACTATGGCTACACCTTC
CSVDVNYGYTF
>NA|TRBJ2-1|NA|TRBV14
TGTGCCAGCAGCCAGCCTGGAGAGGGGCGGGATGAGCAGTTCTTC
CASSQPGEGRDEQFF
>NA|TRBJ2-7|TRBD1|TRBV5-1
TGCGCCAGCAGCTCGGACAGGGAGATTTACGAGCAGTACTTC
CASSSDREIYEQYF
>NA|TRBJ2-7|NA|TRBV29-1
TGCAGCGTTGTCGTTCAGAGCTCCTACGAGCAGTACTTC
CSVVVQSSYEQYF
>NA|TRBJ2-3|NA|TRBV5-1
TGCGCCAGCAGCGAAGCCGTCTCGAGCACAGATACGCAGTATTTT
CASSEAVSSTDTQYF
>NA|TRBJ1-1|NA|TRBV30
TGTGCCTGGAGTAGCAATCTGGGCACTGAAGCTTTCTTT
CAWSSNLGTEAFF
>NA|TRBJ2-7|TRBD1|TRBV29-1
TGCAGCGTAGGACAGGGGTTCGACGAGCAGTACTTC
CSVGQGFDEQYF
>NA|TRBJ1-6|TRBD1|TRBV30
TGTGCCTGGAGCGACTACCGGGACAGGGTCTCACCCCTCCACTTT
CAWSDYRDRVSPLHF
>NA|TRBJ2-2|NA|TRBV15
TGTGCCACCAGCAGAGGACCGAGCCACGGGGAGCTGTTTTTT
CATSRGPSHGELFF
>NA|TRBJ1-2|TRBD1|TRBV7-8
TGTGCCAGCAGCTTGGGAGACAGGGCCTACACCTTC
CASSLGDRAYTF
>NA|TRBJ2-2|NA|TRBV30
TGTGCCTCCCAAGACAGCCCCGGGGAGCTGTTTTTT
CASQDSPGELFF
>NA|TRBJ2-7|TRBD1|TRBV29-1
TGCAGCGTTGAAGAGACAGGGGTTTCCTACGAGCAGTACTTC
CSVEETGVSYEQYF
>few|TRBJ2-3|NA|TRBV7-8
TGTGCCAGCAGCTTATACATTCGAAGCGAGGCCCGCGGAGATACGCAGTATTTT
CASSLYIRSEARGDTQYF
>NA|TRBJ1-1|NA|TRBV4-1
TGCGCCAGCAGCGAGGGATTCGGGAACACTGAAGCTTTCTTT
CASSEGFGNTEAFF
>NA|TRBJ2-3|NA|TRBV30
TGTGCCTGGAGTGTAACGATCACAGATACGCAGTATTTT
CAWSVTITDTQYF
>NA|TRBJ2-7|NA|TRBV7-6
TGTGCCAGCAGCTTAGCCTCGACAGTTCTCCCCTACGAGCAGTACTTC
CASSLASTVLPYEQYF